This T cell receptor beta chain was captured in a study of OX40 agonist ivuxolimab in advanced cancers. Trimming at V came to 5 bases and at J to 3 bases, leaving 11 bases not matched to a gene. The CDR3 has 17 amino acids. Germline CDR1 and CDR2: SGHAT and FQNNGV. Clones were sequenced by immunoSEQ multiplex PCR, and TCRdb holds only the in-frame ones, with some missing. The data contain about 76,000 clones, roughly nine tenths of them seen just once; the ten biggest clones take up around 0.19%. The V gene is TRBV11-2, the J gene TRBJ1-4; 8 nucleotides match TRBD1. The specimen was CD4+ or CD8+ T cells sorted from blood, collected in a trial of the OX40 agonist ivuxolimab. This clonotype was obtained from an adult with an advanced solid tumor such as melanoma, head and neck, liver or kidney cancer. This CDR3 reads CASSLTPGGEANEKLFF. Written as DNA, the CDR3 is TGTGCCAGCAGCCTAACCCCAGGGGGCGAGGCTAATGAAAAACTGTTTTTT. Supplemented by reference TRBV11-2 and TRBJ1-4, the full variable domain reads EAGVAQSPRYKIIEKRQSVAFWCNPISGHATLYWYQQILGQGPKLLIQFQNNGVVDDSQLPKDRFSAERLKGVDSTLKIQPAKLEDSAVYLCASSLTPGGEANEKLFFGSGTQLSVL.